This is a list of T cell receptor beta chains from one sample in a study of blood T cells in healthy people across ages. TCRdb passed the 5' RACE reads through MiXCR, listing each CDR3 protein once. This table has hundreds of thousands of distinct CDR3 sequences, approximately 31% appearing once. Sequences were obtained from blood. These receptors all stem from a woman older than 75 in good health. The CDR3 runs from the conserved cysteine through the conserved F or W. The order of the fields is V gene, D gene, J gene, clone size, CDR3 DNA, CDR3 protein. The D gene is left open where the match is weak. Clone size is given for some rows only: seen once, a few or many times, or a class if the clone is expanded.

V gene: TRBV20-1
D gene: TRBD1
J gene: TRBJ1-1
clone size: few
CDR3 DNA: TGCAGTGCTAGAGGAGGGACAGCCTTGAACACTGAAGCTTTCTTT
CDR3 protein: CSARGGTALNTEAFF

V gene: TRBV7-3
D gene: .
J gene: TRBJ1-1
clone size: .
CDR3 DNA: TGTGCCAGCAGCTTAGGAGGGATTAACACTGAAGCTTTCTTT
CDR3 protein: CASSLGGINTEAFF

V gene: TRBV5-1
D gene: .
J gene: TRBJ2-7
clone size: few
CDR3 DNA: TGCGCCAGCAGCGGGTCGGGGGGCCAGTCCTACAATGAGCAGTACTTC
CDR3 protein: CASSGSGGQSYNEQYF

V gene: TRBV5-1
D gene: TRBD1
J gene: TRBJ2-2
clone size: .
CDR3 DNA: TGCGCCAGCAGCAATCTTCGGGACAGTTTAGGAAGGGAGCTGTTTTTT
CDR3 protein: CASSNLRDSLGRELFF

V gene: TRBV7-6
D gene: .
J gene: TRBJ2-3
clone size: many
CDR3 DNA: TGTGCCAGCAGCTTAAACCCAGGGACCACAGATACGCAGTATTTT
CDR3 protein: CASSLNPGTTDTQYF

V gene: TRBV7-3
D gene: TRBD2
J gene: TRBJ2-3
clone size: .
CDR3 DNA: TGTGCCAGCAGCTCCGGACTAGCGGGGTCAGATACGCAGTATTTT
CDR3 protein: CASSSGLAGSDTQYF

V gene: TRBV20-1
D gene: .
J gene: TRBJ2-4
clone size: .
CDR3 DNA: TGCAGTGCTAATTCGGTGAATCTAGCCAAAAACATTCAGTACTTC
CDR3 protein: CSANSVNLAKNIQYF

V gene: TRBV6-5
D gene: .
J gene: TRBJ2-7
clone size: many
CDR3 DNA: TGTGCCAGCAGTTACAGGGTGGGCGAGCAGTACTTC
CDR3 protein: CASSYRVGEQYF

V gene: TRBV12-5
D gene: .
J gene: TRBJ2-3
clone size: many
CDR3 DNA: TGTGCTAGTGGTTCCTCAGGGGTAGATACGCAGTATTTT
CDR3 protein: CASGSSGVDTQYF

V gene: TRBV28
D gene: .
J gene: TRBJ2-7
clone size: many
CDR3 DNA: TGTGCCAGCAGCGCGGCAGGGCTAAACTACGAGCAGTACTTC
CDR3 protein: CASSAAGLNYEQYF

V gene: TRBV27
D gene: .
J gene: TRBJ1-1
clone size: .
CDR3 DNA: TGTGCCAGCAGCTGGGCAGGGTCGAGCACTGAAGCTTTCTTT
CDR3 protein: CASSWAGSSTEAFF

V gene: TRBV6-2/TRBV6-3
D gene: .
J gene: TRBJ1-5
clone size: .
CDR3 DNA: TGTGCCAGCAGTCCCAATACAGGGCTCTCGTCTCAGCCCCAGCATTTT
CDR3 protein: CASSPNTGLSSQPQHF

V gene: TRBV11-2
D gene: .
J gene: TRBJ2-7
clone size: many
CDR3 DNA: TGTGCCAGCGTCCAGGGACCAGGGGTTCCCTACGAGCAGTACTTC
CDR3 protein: CASVQGPGVPYEQYF

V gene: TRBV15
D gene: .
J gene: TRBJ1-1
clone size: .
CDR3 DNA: TGTGCCACCAGCAGAGGGGGCGGGAGCACTGAAGCTTTCTTT
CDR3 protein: CATSRGGGSTEAFF